This TCR beta chain was captured in a study of T cell repertoires in cytomegalovirus infection. Overall study context: Indicated by public TCR beta signatures were CMV infection and matching HLA type.

This clonotype occurred many times. Its matching antigen is unknown. Study-wide findings and caveats: The study found HLA-C-restricted CMV-specific TCR beta clonotypes dominating the ex vivo response.

TCRdb ran MiXCR on the reads and lists one entry per CDR3 protein. This repertoire shows almost 500,000 distinct CDR3 sequences, about 11% found once; its top ten account for roughly a tenth. Sequencing input: PBMCs. This TCR came from a human donor in good health (CMV status not recorded). Some clones in this sample may be carry-over from other donors' samples.

DNA of the CDR3: TGTGCCAGCAGTTATTCAACCGGGACTAACACCGGGGAGCTGTTTTTT. Translating gives CASSYSTGTNTGELFF. The rearrangement uses TRBV27 and TRBJ2-2; tentative D call: TRBD2 (6 bases). Germline lookup yields CDR1 MNHEY and CDR2 SMNVEV (reference sequence). Trimming took off 4 bases at V and 2 bases at J, with 14 bases between the two ends. The CDR3 has 16 residues.